This TCR beta chain was sequenced during a study of vaccination effects on CD4 cells after COVID-19. Study background: After expansion with viral peptide pools in the ViraFEST assay, antigen-specific CD4+ T cells were sequenced.

Method: immunoSEQ multiplex PCR; TCRdb's copy keeps in-frame clones and lacks some. The data hold around 44,000 clones, with 76% observed a single time. V was pared by 3 bases and J by 9 bases, with 6 bases of the junction left unmatched. The V gene's germline CDR1 is SGHTA and CDR2 FQGNSA. The CDR3 has 15 amino acids. Findings and caveats of the study: Substantial clonal contraction characterized both infection- and vaccine-induced clones late after vaccination. The study enrolled few convalescent patients and sampled no early post-infection timepoints.

An approximately 10-day culture period preceded the isolation of CD4+ T cells. PCR-confirmed SARS-CoV-2 infection occurred in the person between March and December 2020. The participants, recipients of two vaccine doses, got either BNT162b2 or mRNA-1273. Concerning this clone itself: No antigen is known for it.

The sequence derives from a human donor who had a prior SARS-CoV-2 infection. The specimen comprised CD4+ T cells from PBMCs cultured without peptide, sampled after COVID-19 vaccination. The V call is TRBV7-2, the J call TRBJ2-1; 12 bases fit TRBD1. The CDR3: CASSLGTGGWGEQFF. The CDR3 DNA sequence: TGTGCCAGCAGCTTGGGGACAGGGGGCTGGGGTGAGCAGTTCTTC.